This T cell receptor beta chain was profiled in a study of blood T cell repertoires in COVID-19. The overall study: Italy, Spain and the United States were the sources of the convalescent and acute COVID-19 samples.

Clones were sequenced by immunoSEQ multiplex PCR, and TCRdb holds only the in-frame ones, with some missing. The sample shows some 350,000 clones, around nine tenths of them seen only once. The V end lost 3 bases, the J end lost 0 bases, and 12 bases lay between the germline ends. The germline V gene encodes CDR1 DFQATT and CDR2 SNEGSKA (reference sequence). CDR3 length: 14 residues. The chain is built from TRBV20-1 and TRBJ2-7, with a tentative D call TRBD2 (5 bases). This sequence was found in a human donor in a cohort sampled during active COVID-19. The sequencing input was peripheral blood. CDR3 bases: TGCAGTGCTAGTTCCGGGATGTACTCCTACGAGCAGTACTTC. This codes for CSASSGMYSYEQYF.